The 21 T cell receptor beta chains in this list originate from one sample, sequenced in a study of cytomegalovirus exposure and HLA in healthy donors. The PCR had 60 Vbeta and 13 Jbeta primers. Measured with immunoSEQ multiplex PCR; TCRdb has only the in-frame clones, and not every one. In the table there are a few hundred thousand clones, under 80% of which are singletons. The sample comprised PBMCs. The receptors stem from a female donor in good health and CMV-seronegative.

This clone came up once. V and J are TRBV5-1 and TRBJ2-7; TRBD2 agrees at 10 bases. This CDR3 has 14 residues. The germline V gene encodes CDR1 SGHRS and CDR2 YFSETQ. V dropped 6 bases and J dropped 7; count of bases not matched to a gene: 10. The CDR3 nucleotides are TGCGCCAGCAACCTAGCGGGAGCGGCCAGGGAGCAGTACTTC. Protein sequence: CASNLAGAAREQYF.

This chain links TRBV19 with TRBJ1-5, with a weak D call TRBD1 (5 bases). Germline V CDR1 and CDR2: LNHDA, SQIVND (reference sequence). The CDR3 is made up of 17 amino acids. The V and J ends lost 4 bases and 2 bases respectively, with 18 bases between them. CDR3 sequence (DNA): TGTGCCAGTAGTACTTACAAGGGGTCTAATCGCAATCAGCCCCAGCATTTT. Residues: CASSTYKGSNRNQPQHF.

The V call is TRBV5-1, the J call TRBJ2-5, with D perhaps matching TRBD1 (6 bases). V lost 3 bases and J lost 2, with 20 bases in between. In germline, CDR1 is SGHRS, CDR2 YFSETQ. The CDR3 spans 17 residues. CDR3 sequence (DNA): TGCGCCAGCAGCTCGGACCGCTCAGGGGCGGTTCAAGAGACCCAGTACTTC. It encodes CASSSDRSGAVQETQYF.

This CDR3 is CASSFFGLAGGYPQYF. CDR3 coding DNA: TGCGCCAGCAGCTTCTTCGGACTAGCGGGAGGCTACCCCCAGTACTTC. The chain uses TRBV5-1 and TRBJ2-5; 14 nucleotides match TRBD2. There are 16 residues in the CDR3. The trim removed 2 bases at V and 9 bases at J, leaving 9 bases unmatched. CDR1 and CDR2 (germline): SGHRS, YFSETQ.

The V gene is TRBV13, the J gene TRBJ2-7, with D possibly being TRBD2 (6 bases). This CDR3 contains 14 residues. V lost 4 bases to trimming and J lost 0 bases, with 10 bases between them. Germline V gene lookup returns CDR1 PRHDT and CDR2 FYEKMQ (reference sequence). The CDR3 loop is CASSSAGSSYEQYF. CDR3 nucleotide sequence: TGTGCCAGCAGCTCCGCGGGGAGCTCCTACGAGCAGTACTTC.

This sequence joins TRBV5-6 and TRBJ2-3; 9 bases are a match to TRBD2. CDR1 and CDR2 from the germline V gene are SGHDT and YYEEEE. Germline trimming cut 4 bases from V and 7 bases from J; bases unmatched to any gene: 10. This CDR3 has 15 residues. The CDR3 coding sequence is TGTGCCAGCAGCCGACGGGAGGCGGGAGGGAATACGCAGTATTTT. Translating it yields CASSRREAGGNTQYF.

This chain uses TRBV5-8 with TRBJ1-1; tentatively, D is TRBD1 (6 bases). This CDR3 is built from 16 residues. V was clipped by 5 bases and J by 4 bases, with 21 bases between them. CDR1 and CDR2 (germline): SGHTS, YDEGEE. This CDR3 reads CASRPSRGRWGTEAFF. CDR3 bases: TGTGCCAGCAGGCCGTCGCGGGGGCGTTGGGGCACTGAAGCTTTCTTT.

V gene TRBV6-1 combines with J gene TRBJ2-2, with 8 bases identical to TRBD1. Trimming removed 1 base from V and 6 bases from J; junction bases left unmatched: 19. CDR1 MNHNS and CDR2 SASEGT come from the germline V gene. The CDR3 runs 20 residues. This CDR3 reads CASSEDSTGGFAWYSGELFF. The CDR3 DNA reads as TGTGCCAGCAGTGAAGATTCTACAGGGGGGTTTGCGTGGTATTCCGGGGAGCTGTTTTTT.

In this sample, this clone turned up a few times. The chain carries TRBV5-1 and TRBJ2-7; TRBD1 matches at 8 bases. The CDR3 has 12 residues. Germline assignment: CDR1 SGHRS and CDR2 YFSETQ. V lost 7 bases to trimming and J lost 6 bases; unmatched junction nucleotides: 6. The CDR3, as DNA: TGCGCCAGCTCGGACAGGGCAGGCGAGCAGTACTTC. Protein: CASSDRAGEQYF.

J is TRBJ2-1 and V is TRBV6-6, with 8 nucleotides matching TRBD2. The germline gives CDR1 MNHNY, CDR2 SVGAGI (reference sequence). Germline trimming cut 0 bases from V and 5 bases from J; bases unmatched to any gene: 6. The CDR3 length is 16 residues. DNA of the CDR3: TGTGCCAGCAGTTACTCGAGACTAGCGCTGGACAATGAGCAGTTCTTC. This gives the protein CASSYSRLALDNEQFF.

V is TRBV7-8 and J is TRBJ1-1; no firm D call. Trimming removed 5 bases from V and 3 bases from J, with 13 bases in between. There are 14 residues in the CDR3. Germline V CDR1 and CDR2: SGHVS, FQNEAQ. CDR3 DNA: TGTGCCAGCAGCCCGCCGGGAAGGGACACTGAAGCTTTCTTT. Amino acid sequence: CASSPPGRDTEAFF.

The rearrangement links TRBV14 to TRBJ2-5; no definite D call. CDR1 SGHDN and CDR2 FVKESK come from the germline V gene. This CDR3 has 15 amino acids. Between the trimmed V and J ends, which lost 1 base and 1 base, there was a span of 10 bases. CDR3 DNA: TGTGCCAGCAGCCAAGGGCGAGGCTTCCAAGAGACCCAGTACTTC. It translates to CASSQGRGFQETQYF.

This clone was detected only once. V usage is TRBV30 and J usage is TRBJ2-4; TRBD2 is a possible D gene (5 bases). Per the germline V gene, CDR1 is GTSNPN and CDR2 is SVGIG (reference sequence). The germline V and J ends were trimmed by 6 bases and 13 bases, with 19 bases remaining between them. This CDR3 spans 12 amino acids. The DNA for the CDR3 is TGTGCCTGCCTCCCGTCGGGGTCCTCACAGTACTTC. Its protein product is CACLPSGSSQYF.

The chain has TRBV5-6 and TRBJ2-7; 13 positions agree with TRBD2. The CDR3 consists of 14 residues. In germline, CDR1 is SGHDT, CDR2 YYEEEE. The trim removed 2 bases at V and 6 bases at J, leaving 2 bases unmatched. CDR3 sequence (DNA): TGTGCCAGCAGCTTACTAGCGGGAGGGTCCGAGCAGTACTTC. Its protein is CASSLLAGGSEQYF.

The chain links TRBV4-1 to TRBJ2-2; the match to TRBD2 covers 9 bases. The CDR3 spans 17 residues. V shed 0 bases and J 5 bases; nucleotides not matched to a gene: 7. Germline assignment: CDR1 MGHRA and CDR2 YSYEKL. The CDR3: CASSQEPAGGWTGELFF. In DNA form, the CDR3 reads TGCGCCAGCAGCCAAGAGCCAGCGGGAGGTTGGACCGGGGAGCTGTTTTTT.

The chain employs TRBV11-2 and TRBJ2-1; 9 bases line up with TRBD2. Germline assignment: CDR1 SGHAT and CDR2 FQNNGV. Losses at the gene ends were 4 bases for V and 0 bases for J; bases not matched to a gene: 10. The CDR3 extends over 18 amino acids. This chain's CDR3 is CASSSKTFSGSSYNEQFF. DNA of the CDR3: TGTGCCAGCAGCTCCAAAACCTTTAGCGGGAGCTCCTACAATGAGCAGTTCTTC.

Details on this clone: An end of the junction does not agree with germline; a read error may underlie this. J is TRBJ2-1 and V is TRBV7-9, with 14 bases that match TRBD2. Per germline, CDR1 SEHNR and CDR2 FQNEAQ (reference sequence). The CDR3 spans 15 residues. This CDR3 reads CSSSPTSGRASEQFF. DNA of the CDR3: TGTTCCAGCAGCCCGACTAGCGGGAGGGCCTCTGAGCAGTTCTTC.

The chain is built from TRBV6-1 and TRBJ2-7; D is unclear. Germline V CDR1 and CDR2: MNHNS, SASEGT. Trimming removed 9 bases from V and 2 bases from J, with 14 bases in between. The CDR3 contains 13 residues. The CDR3 loop reads CARDQDLPYEQYF. In DNA, the CDR3 is TGTGCCAGGGATCAGGATCTGCCCTACGAGCAGTACTTC.

The chain combines TRBV7-9 with TRBJ2-1, with TRBD2 matching 10 bases. The V gene's germline CDR1 is SEHNR and CDR2 FQNEAQ (reference sequence). This CDR3 is built from 14 residues. V lost 4 bases, J lost 9 bases, and 6 bases stayed unmatched. The CDR3 protein is CASSSLAGGIEQFF. The CDR3 region has the DNA TGTGCCAGCAGCTCTTTAGCGGGAGGCATTGAGCAGTTCTTC.

V and J are TRBV7-9 and TRBJ2-5, with D maybe TRBD1 (5 bases). Per germline, CDR1 SEHNR and CDR2 FQNEAQ (reference sequence). The germline V and J ends were trimmed by 6 bases and 5 bases, with 13 bases remaining between them. CDR3 length: 13 residues. In nucleotides, the CDR3 is TGTGCCAGCAGTCGGCAGGGAAGGGAGACCCAGTACTTC. The encoded protein is CASSRQGRETQYF.

The chain has TRBV9 and TRBJ2-6, with D possibly matching TRBD2 (5 bases). Germline lookup yields CDR1 SGDLS and CDR2 YYNGEE. CDR3 size: 16 residues. The germline V and J ends were trimmed by 3 bases and 1 base, with 11 bases remaining between them. CDR3 nucleotide sequence: TGTGCCAGCAGCGGCGTTTCGGGATCTGGGGCCAACGTCCTGACTTTC. Protein product: CASSGVSGSGANVLTF.